Below, 32 T cell receptor beta chains from the same sample are listed, as sequenced in a study of cytomegalovirus exposure and HLA in healthy donors. Primers: 60 Vbeta forward and 13 Jbeta reverse. Produced via immunoSEQ multiplex PCR; TCRdb's table is partial and in-frame only. The data contain some 110,000 clones, around 80% of them singletons. Sequenced material: PBMCs. The source of these receptors is a male donor in good health and CMV-seronegative.

The chain combines TRBV27 with TRBJ1-4, with D possibly matching TRBD1 (6 bases). Trimming removed 6 bases at V and 8 bases at J, with 16 bases between. Germline V lookup: CDR1 MNHEY, CDR2 SMNVEV (reference sequence). The CDR3 loop spans 14 amino acids. DNA for the CDR3: TGTGCCAGCAGAACTACAGGGTTCGGAGAAAAACTGTTTTTT. Residues: CASRTTGFGEKLFF.

This rearrangement joins TRBV5-1 to TRBJ1-6; D possibly corresponds to TRBD1 (6 bases). This CDR3 has 13 residues. Trimming removed 7 bases at V and 6 bases at J, with 11 bases between. Germline V CDR1 and CDR2: SGHRS, YFSETQ. The CDR3 DNA is TGCGCCAGCGCCGGGACACTTAATTCACCCCTCCACTTT. Its protein is CASAGTLNSPLHF. Complete variable domain (other parts from reference TRBV5-1 and TRBJ1-6): KAGVTQTPRYLIKTRGQQVTLSCSPISGHRSVSWYQQTPGQGLQFLFEYFSETQRNKGNFPGRFSGRQFSNSRSEMNVSTLELGDSALYLCASAGTLNSPLHFGNGTRLTVT.

This sequence joins TRBV29-1 and TRBJ1-4, with D possibly matching TRBD1 (6 bases). This CDR3 contains 13 residues. The V end lost 4 bases, the J end lost 3 bases, and 9 bases lay between the germline ends. Germline V lookup: CDR1 SQVTM, CDR2 ANQGSEA. The CDR3 bases are TGCAGCGTTGTGGGGGCAGCTAATGAAAAACTGTTTTTT. This gives the protein CSVVGAANEKLFF.

The gene calls are TRBV19 and TRBJ2-3; TRBD1 aligns across 9 bases. Germline loops: CDR1 LNHDA, CDR2 SQIVND (reference sequence). CDR3 length: 14 amino acids. V shed 6 bases and J 8 bases; nucleotides not matched to a gene: 9. CDR3 region: CASSLGQGWGTQYF. The DNA of the CDR3 is TGTGCCAGTAGCCTAGGACAGGGGTGGGGTACGCAGTATTTT.

V usage is TRBV2 and J usage is TRBJ2-7; 8 bases agree with TRBD2. The germline CDR1 and CDR2 sequences are SNHLY and FYNNEI. J was trimmed by 0 bases and V by 3 bases; bases with no gene match: 16. The CDR3 runs to 19 residues. As DNA, the CDR3 is TGTGCCAGCAGTGATGGGCTAGCGGGTTTCCTAAACGGCTCCTACGAGCAGTACTTC. As protein: CASSDGLAGFLNGSYEQYF.

The V call is TRBV6-1, the J call TRBJ2-3; D gene ambiguous. The CDR3 has 15 residues. Between the trimmed V and J ends, which lost 3 bases and 0 bases, there was a span of 10 bases. CDR1 and CDR2 from the germline V gene are MNHNS and SASEGT. CDR3 amino acids: CASSDLPGSTDTQYF. The CDR3 coding sequence is TGTGCCAGCAGTGACCTGCCAGGCAGCACAGATACGCAGTATTTT.

The chain has TRBV13 and TRBJ2-1; TRBD2 matches 13 bases. The CDR3 loop spans 16 amino acids. Looked up from germline, CDR1 is PRHDT and CDR2 is FYEKMQ (reference sequence). V gave up 0 bases and J gave up 12 bases; unmatched junction bases: 8. In nucleotides, the CDR3 is TGTGCCAGCAGCTTAGGTACACTAGCGGGAGGGCAGCGGCAGTTCTTC. Protein product: CASSLGTLAGGQRQFF.

The table lists this clone with a few counts. This chain links TRBV5-1 with TRBJ1-2, with D unresolved. Germline CDR1 reads SGHRS; CDR2 reads YFSETQ. CDR3 length: 14 residues. V was cut by 0 bases and J by 5 bases, with 11 bases left in between. CDR3 nucleotides: TGCGCCAGCAGCTTGGTTCAGACTGGTTATGGCTACACCTTC. It encodes CASSLVQTGYGYTF.

The chain uses TRBV2 and TRBJ1-5; TRBD1 aligns across 8 bases. CDR1 and CDR2 (germline): SNHLY, FYNNEI. The CDR3 contains 15 residues. Unmatched junction bases numbered 5, after V lost 7 bases and J lost 0 bases. CDR3 residues: CASTRDRHSNQPQHF. The CDR3 bases are TGTGCCAGCACCCGGGACAGGCATAGCAATCAGCCCCAGCATTTT.

The CDR3 loop reads CASSFRSTGETGELFF. The CDR3 region has the DNA TGTGCCAGCAGCTTTCGAAGCACAGGGGAAACCGGGGAGCTGTTTTTT. The chain joins TRBV11-2 to TRBJ2-2; 7 nucleotides agree with TRBD1. Germline CDR1 and CDR2: SGHAT and FQNNGV. The CDR3 sequence is 16 residues long. The junction had 9 bases not matched to a gene; V was cut back by 3 bases and J by 5 bases.

This rearrangement joins TRBV9 to TRBJ2-5; tentatively, D is TRBD2 (6 bases). Judging by the DNA end, TRBJ2-7 fits better; the J call may be wrong. Germline V lookup: CDR1 SGDLS, CDR2 YYNGEE. The CDR3 covers 15 residues. The chain's CDR3 is CASSAGDSSSYEQYF. The CDR3, as DNA: TGTGCCAGCAGCGCTGGGGACTCGAGCTCCTACGAGCAGTACTTC.

This chain links TRBV6-5 with TRBJ2-1; the D is unclear. CDR3 length equals 13 residues. Deletions cut 0 bases from V and 10 bases from J, with 10 bases between. Germline assignment: CDR1 MNHEY and CDR2 SVGAGI. This CDR3 is CASSYSIREEQFF. In DNA, the CDR3 is TGTGCCAGCAGTTACTCGATCCGCGAAGAGCAGTTCTTC.

As regards this clone: This specimen includes other DNA sequences encoding the same CDR3. The chain recombines TRBV2 with TRBJ2-1; no firm D call. Germline V gives CDR1 SNHLY, CDR2 FYNNEI. This CDR3 has 13 amino acids. V was trimmed by 8 bases and J by 0 bases, leaving 8 bases between them. This CDR3 is CASSRLSYNEQFF. In DNA, the CDR3 is TGTGCCAGCTCGCGGCTCTCCTACAATGAGCAGTTCTTC.

The chain carries TRBV5-5 and TRBJ2-7; 10 bases are a match to TRBD2. The J segment lost 2 bases and the V segment lost 5 bases, leaving 10 bases of the junction unmatched. The CDR3 extends over 16 amino acids. The germline V gene has CDR1 SGHKS and CDR2 YYEKEE (reference sequence). CDR3 loop: CASSSEGGLATYEQYF. In DNA form, the CDR3 reads TGTGCCAGCAGTTCCGAGGGGGGACTAGCGACCTACGAGCAGTACTTC.

The chain couples TRBV29-1 to TRBJ2-1, with 7 bases identical to TRBD2. Germline V gene sequence: CDR1 SQVTM, CDR2 ANQGSEA. This CDR3 is built from 17 residues. V shed 0 bases and J 3 bases; nucleotides not matched to a gene: 11. The CDR3 region has the DNA TGCAGCGTTGAAGACACACGGGGGGAGGGCCGCTACAATGAGCAGTTCTTC. It codes for CSVEDTRGEGRYNEQFF.

This chain uses TRBV7-8 with TRBJ1-5; no definite D call. The CDR3 is 18 amino acids. CDR1 is SGHVS, CDR2 FQNEAQ, per germline. V lost 0 bases and J lost 1, with 16 bases in between. The CDR3 coding sequence is TGTGCCAGCAGCTTAGCGCGGGCCGGGAGTGTAAGCAATCAGCCCCAGCATTTT. Protein sequence: CASSLARAGSVSNQPQHF.

The chain recombines TRBV6-5 with TRBJ2-7, with 9 nucleotides matching TRBD1. CDR3 length: 14 amino acids. Germline loops: CDR1 MNHEY, CDR2 SVGAGI. The V segment lost 5 bases and the J segment 5 bases; nucleotides outside the gene matches: 7. The CDR3 protein is CASSPGTGRDEQYF. Here the CDR3 DNA reads TGTGCCAGCAGTCCCGGGACAGGGAGGGACGAGCAGTACTTC.

The rearrangement joins TRBV29-1 to TRBJ2-7; 11 nucleotides agree with TRBD1. Trimming at V came to 6 bases and at J to 6 bases, leaving 4 bases not matched to a gene. CDR1 is SQVTM, CDR2 ANQGSEA, per germline. This CDR3 has 12 residues. The CDR3 region is CSVGTGGTEQYF. In DNA form, the CDR3 reads TGCAGCGTGGGGACAGGGGGGACCGAGCAGTACTTC.

J is TRBJ2-1 and V is TRBV27, with 9 bases aligning to TRBD2. The J segment lost 10 bases and the V segment lost 3 bases, leaving 10 bases of the junction unmatched. This CDR3 contains 15 residues. Germline CDR1 and CDR2: MNHEY and SMNVEV (reference sequence). The CDR3: CASSFRLSGSSEQFF. The CDR3 nucleotides read TGTGCCAGCAGTTTTCGGCTTAGCGGGAGTAGCGAGCAGTTCTTC.

This chain connects TRBV7-9 to TRBJ1-4, with TRBD1 identical over 10 bases. The CDR3 loop spans 14 amino acids. The J segment lost 6 bases and the V segment lost 3 bases, leaving 1 base of the junction unmatched. Germline V gives CDR1 SEHNR, CDR2 FQNEAQ (reference sequence). The CDR3 DNA reads TGTGCCAGCAGCTTTGGGACAGGGGATGAAAAACTGTTTTTT. Translated, it gives CASSFGTGDEKLFF.

This clone was counted a few times. The genes are TRBV7-9 and TRBJ1-2; 7 nucleotides line up with TRBD1. The CDR3 runs 13 residues. CDR1 is SEHNR and CDR2 is FQNEAQ in the germline V gene (reference sequence). V gave up 5 bases and J gave up 3 bases; unmatched junction bases: 3. CDR3: CASSPTGYYGYTF. The CDR3 nucleotides read TGTGCCAGCAGCCCGACAGGGTACTATGGCTACACCTTC.

The rearrangement links TRBV10-1 to TRBJ2-5; TRBD2 is a possible D gene (6 bases). Germline CDR1 and CDR2: WNHNN and SYGVQD (reference sequence). The V and J ends lost 0 bases and 7 bases respectively, with 15 bases between them. The CDR3 has 15 residues. The CDR3 DNA is TGCGCCAGCAGTGAGTCTTGGTCGGGAGAGGGGACCCAGTACTTC. Residues: CASSESWSGEGTQYF.

The V call is TRBV27, the J call TRBJ2-5; D possibly corresponds to TRBD2 (6 bases). The ends were cut back, 4 bases at V and 5 bases at J, with 14 bases in the middle. The V gene's germline CDR1 is MNHEY and CDR2 SMNVEV (reference sequence). The CDR3 extends over 14 amino acids. The CDR3 DNA reads as TGTGCCAGCAGTTCGGCGGGGATATACGAGACCCAGTACTTC. It codes for CASSSAGIYETQYF.

The V and J genes are TRBV5-4 and TRBJ1-1, with D uncertain. Trimming removed 0 bases from V and 1 base from J, with 4 bases in between. The CDR3 consists of 13 residues. CDR1 is SGHNT, CDR2 YYREEE, per germline (reference sequence). CDR3 sequence: CASSLGRNTEAFF. The CDR3 nucleotides are TGTGCCAGCAGCTTGGGCAGGAACACTGAAGCTTTCTTT. Using reference TRBV5-4 and TRBJ1-1 for the parts outside the CDR3, the full variable domain is ETGVTQSPTHLIKTRGQQVTLRCSSQSGHNTVSWYQQALGQGPQFIFQYYREEENGRGNFPPRFSGLQFPNYSSELNVNALELDDSALYLCASSLGRNTEAFFGQGTRLTVV.

The chain recombines TRBV12-5 with TRBJ1-2; tentatively, D is TRBD1 (5 bases). Germline V gene sequence: CDR1 LGHNT, CDR2 FRNRAP. V was pared by 0 bases and J by 4 bases, with 9 bases between. This CDR3 spans 14 amino acids. This chain's CDR3 is CASGLVGGPYGYTF. CDR3 bases: TGTGCTAGTGGTTTGGTCGGGGGTCCCTATGGCTACACCTTC.

This rearrangement joins TRBV5-4 to TRBJ2-5; 7 nucleotides align to TRBD2. The tail of the sequence fits TRBJ2-7 better, so the J call may be wrong. The germline V gene has CDR1 SGHNT and CDR2 YYREEE (reference sequence). The CDR3 spans 16 residues. Written as DNA, the CDR3 is TGTGCCAGCAGTCCGTATGTGACTAGCACGTCCTACGAGCAGTACTTC. This sequence encodes CASSPYVTSTSYEQYF.

This sequence joins TRBV11-2 and TRBJ2-1; 8 nucleotides align to TRBD2. V shed 7 bases, J shed 2 bases, and the junction held 4 bases outside the gene matches. Per germline, CDR1 SGHAT and CDR2 FQNNGV. This CDR3 region has 14 residues. The CDR3 protein is CASIPAGAYNEQFF. CDR3 in DNA: TGTGCCAGCATCCCAGCGGGGGCCTACAATGAGCAGTTCTTC.

This rearrangement joins TRBV5-1 to TRBJ2-1, with TRBD2 matching 13 bases. Germline-derived CDR1 and CDR2 are SGHRS and YFSETQ. The CDR3 is 18 amino acids. The junction had 10 bases not matched to a gene; V was cut back by 0 bases and J by 7 bases. The CDR3 DNA reads TGCGCCAGCAGCTTGGGACTAGCGGGAGGAACCTACGGGAATGAGCAGTTCTTC. It yields the protein CASSLGLAGGTYGNEQFF.

V and J are TRBV28 and TRBJ1-4; TRBD1 matches 9 bases. V dropped 3 bases and J dropped 10; count of bases not matched to a gene: 6. The CDR3 sequence is 14 residues long. Germline-derived CDR1 and CDR2 are MDHEN and SYDVKM. The chain's CDR3 is CASSFRDRVGKLFF. The CDR3 DNA follows: TGTGCCAGCAGTTTCCGGGACAGGGTCGGAAAACTGTTTTTT. Variable domain in full (rest from reference TRBV28 and TRBJ1-4): DVKVTQSSRYLVKRTGEKVFLECVQDMDHENMFWYRQDPGLGLRLIYFSYDVKMKEKGDIPEGYSVSREKKERFSLILESASTNQTSMYLCASSFRDRVGKLFFGSGTQLSVL.

V gene TRBV6-5 combines with J gene TRBJ1-1, with 8 bases matching TRBD1. V was clipped by 6 bases and J by 7 bases; unmatched bases: 10. Germline values: CDR1 MNHEY, CDR2 SVGAGI. CDR3 length: 14 residues. CDR3 sequence: CASRPLLGTGEAFF. The CDR3 bases are TGTGCCAGCAGGCCACTACTTGGGACAGGTGAAGCTTTCTTT.

The chain joins TRBV6-1 to TRBJ2-5, with 8 nucleotides matching TRBD1. Gene TRBJ2-7 matches the end of the DNA better, so the J call may be wrong. There are 13 residues in the CDR3. Germline CDR1 MNHNS, CDR2 SASEGT. This CDR3 reads CASLDRAPYEQYF. The CDR3 region has the DNA TGTGCCAGCCTGGACAGGGCCCCCTACGAGCAGTACTTC.

The CDR3 DNA sequence: TGTGCCAGCAGCGTGGACTTAGCCCGGGTGGGCACCGGGGAGCTGTTTTTT. Translating gives CASSVDLARVGTGELFF. The chain uses TRBV9 and TRBJ2-2; D is possibly TRBD2 (5 bases). This CDR3 has 17 amino acids. V was clipped by 2 bases and J by 4 bases, with 18 bases between them. Germline CDR1 is SGDLS and CDR2 is YYNGEE.